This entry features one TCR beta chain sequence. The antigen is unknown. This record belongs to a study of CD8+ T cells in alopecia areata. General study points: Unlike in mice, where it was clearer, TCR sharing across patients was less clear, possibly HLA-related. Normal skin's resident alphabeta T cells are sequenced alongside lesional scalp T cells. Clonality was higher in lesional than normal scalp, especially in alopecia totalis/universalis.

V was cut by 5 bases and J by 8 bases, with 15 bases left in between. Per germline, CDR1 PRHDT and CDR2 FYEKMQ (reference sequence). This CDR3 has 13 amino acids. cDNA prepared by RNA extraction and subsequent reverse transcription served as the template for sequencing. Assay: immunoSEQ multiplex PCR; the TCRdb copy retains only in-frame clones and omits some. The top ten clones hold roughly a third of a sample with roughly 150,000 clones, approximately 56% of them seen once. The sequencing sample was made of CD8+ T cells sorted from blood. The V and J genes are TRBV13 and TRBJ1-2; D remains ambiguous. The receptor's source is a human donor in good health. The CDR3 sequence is CASSTGEGGGYTF. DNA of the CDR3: TGTGCCAGCAGCACCGGGGAGGGCGGAGGCTACACCTTC.